A single sample gave rise to the 8 T cell receptor beta chains below, sequenced in a study of blood T cell repertoires in COVID-19. Libraries were prepared by immunoSEQ multiplex PCR; TCRdb keeps only in-frame clonotypes and omits some of them. The sample records around 100,000 clones, roughly nine tenths being singletons. Sequencing used peripheral blood. The source is a human donor in a cohort sampled during active COVID-19.

The rearrangement links TRBV7-3 to TRBJ2-3; tentative D call: TRBD2 (5 bases). CDR3 length: 15 amino acids. CDR1 and CDR2 from the germline V gene are SGHTA and FQGTGA. V gave up 2 bases and J gave up 1 base, with 10 bases separating them. The chain's CDR3 is CASSLYGSGTDTQYF. CDR3 DNA sequence: TGTGCCAGCAGCTTATATGGTAGCGGCACAGATACGCAGTATTTT.

This sequence joins TRBV14 and TRBJ2-1; D remains unclear. The CDR3 loop spans 14 amino acids. Germline lookup yields CDR1 SGHDN and CDR2 FVKESK. Trimming shortened V by 0 bases and J by 8 bases, and 11 bases separated the two germline ends. The CDR3 DNA follows: TGTGCCAGCAGCCAAGAATGGGCAGACCATGAGCAGTTCTTC. Protein sequence: CASSQEWADHEQFF.

This clone was seen just once. The chain links TRBV11-3 to TRBJ2-3; TRBD1 is a possible D gene (5 bases). The CDR3 is made up of 17 amino acids. The ends were cut back, 0 bases at V and 0 bases at J, with 13 bases in the middle. CDR1 and CDR2 from the germline V gene are SGHNT and YENEEA. CDR3 DNA sequence: TGTGCCAGCAGCTTAGATCAAGGAACAGGCAGCACAGATACGCAGTATTTT. It translates to CASSLDQGTGSTDTQYF. Supplemented by reference TRBV11-3 and TRBJ2-3, the full variable domain reads EAGVVQSPRYKIIEKKQPVAFWCNPISGHNTLYWYLQNLGQGPELLIRYENEEAVDDSQLPKDRFSAERLKGVDSTLKIQPAELGDSAVYLCASSLDQGTGSTDTQYFGPGTRLTVL.

The CDR3 reads CASSVGSGTYNEQFF. The CDR3 bases are TGTGCCAGCAGCGTAGGTAGCGGTACTTACAATGAGCAGTTCTTC. The V gene is TRBV9, the J gene TRBJ2-1, with a weak D call TRBD2 (6 bases). V was trimmed by 0 bases and J by 4 bases, leaving 11 bases between them. The germline V gene encodes CDR1 SGDLS and CDR2 YYNGEE. The CDR3 extends over 15 amino acids. Variable domain in full (rest from reference TRBV9 and TRBJ2-1): DSGVTQTPKHLITATGQRVTLRCSPRSGDLSVYWYQQSLDQGLQFLIQYYNGEERAKGNILERFSAQQFPDLHSELNLSSLELGDSALYFCASSVGSGTYNEQFFGPGTRLTVL.

The chain carries TRBV7-3 and TRBJ2-1; the match to TRBD2 covers 8 bases. Unmatched junction bases numbered 8, after V lost 2 bases and J lost 5 bases. This CDR3 comprises 16 residues. Germline values: CDR1 SGHTA, CDR2 FQGTGA. CDR3 bases: TGTGCCAGCAGCTTACTTGGCGGGAGGTTCGACAATGAGCAGTTCTTC. Its protein is CASSLLGGRFDNEQFF.

The chain uses TRBV24-1 and TRBJ2-5, with 9 positions matching TRBD1. This CDR3 region has 15 residues. J lost 5 bases, V lost 3 bases, and 6 bases had no gene match. Germline-derived CDR1 and CDR2 are KGHDR and SFDVKD. The CDR3 here is CATSDTQGAGETQYF. CDR3 nucleotide sequence: TGTGCCACCAGTGATACACAGGGGGCCGGGGAGACCCAGTACTTC.

This rearrangement joins TRBV6-1 to TRBJ2-7; 10 bases match TRBD1. The CDR3 spans 18 residues. Germline CDR1 is MNHNS and CDR2 is SASEGT. The V segment lost 1 base and the J segment 2 bases; nucleotides outside the gene matches: 11. CDR3 sequence reads: CASSEGGGQGVGAYEQYF. The CDR3 nucleotides are TGTGCCAGCAGTGAAGGGGGAGGACAGGGGGTAGGCGCCTACGAGCAGTACTTC.

The rearrangement uses TRBV12-3 or TRBV12-4 and TRBJ2-7; perhaps TRBD2 as D (5 bases). CDR3 length: 12 amino acids. The ends were cut back, 7 bases at V and 3 bases at J, with 10 bases in the middle. CDR3 DNA sequence: TGTGCCAGCACTCGGGATTTCTACGAGCAGTACTTC. Translating it yields CASTRDFYEQYF.